Listed below are T cell receptor beta chains from one sample, sequenced in a study of blood T cell repertoires in COVID-19. Only in-frame clones appear in the TCRdb table, and some are missing; sequencing was by immunoSEQ multiplex PCR. This sample yields approximately 140,000 clones, of which around 87% are seen a single time; 3.5% to 4.5% belongs to the top ten. What was sequenced was peripheral blood. All receptors come from a woman aged 60-70 years with active or convalescent COVID-19. Both conserved end residues are part of each CDR3. Each record gives: clone size, J gene, V gene, D gene, CDR3 length, CDR3 DNA, CDR3 protein. The D gene is left open where the match is weak. Only part of the rows carry a size: once, few, many, or a class if the clone is expanded.

size: NA
J: TRBJ1-6
V: TRBV18
D: TRBD1
length: 16
DNA: TGTGCCAGCTCAGCGGGACAGGGGGCGAATAATTCACCCCTCCACTTT
CDR3: CASSAGQGANNSPLHF

size: few
J: TRBJ1-3
V: TRBV27
D: NA
length: 13
DNA: TGTGCCAGCAAGACATTCTCTGGAAACACCATATATTTT
CDR3: CASKTFSGNTIYF

size: NA
J: TRBJ2-1
V: TRBV4-3
D: TRBD1
length: 18
DNA: TGCGCCAGCAGCCAAGATTCGACCCGGGACAGCTCCTACAATGAGCAGTTCTTC
CDR3: CASSQDSTRDSSYNEQFF

size: NA
J: TRBJ1-2
V: TRBV23-1
D: TRBD1
length: 15
DNA: TGCGCCAGCAGTCAATACTGGACAGGGACCTATGGCTACACCTTC
CDR3: CASSQYWTGTYGYTF

size: NA
J: TRBJ1-2
V: TRBV7-2
D: NA
length: 13
DNA: TGTGCCAGCAGTGAGACATCCACCTATGGCTACACCTTC
CDR3: CASSETSTYGYTF

size: NA
J: TRBJ1-3
V: TRBV6-5
D: NA
length: 15
DNA: TGTGCCAGCAGACGAGACAGGAGCTCTGGAAACACCATATATTTT
CDR3: CASRRDRSSGNTIYF

size: once
J: TRBJ1-2
V: TRBV5-1
D: NA
length: 14
DNA: TGCGCCAGCAGCGGGTTGGACAGCCGCTATGGCTACACCTTC
CDR3: CASSGLDSRYGYTF

size: NA
J: TRBJ2-4
V: TRBV3-1/TRBV3-2
D: NA
length: 20
DNA: TGTGCCAGCAGCCAAGAAAGCGGAGAAAGGAACCGATTAGCCAAAAACATTCAGTACTTC
CDR3: CASSQESGERNRLAKNIQYF

size: NA
J: TRBJ1-5
V: TRBV30
D: TRBD1
length: 13
DNA: TGTGCCTGGTCAGGGGGTGGCAATCAGCCCCAGCATTTT
CDR3: CAWSGGGNQPQHF

size: NA
J: TRBJ2-2
V: TRBV7-3
D: NA
length: 13
DNA: TGTGCCAGCAGCCCTCGACTCACCGGGGAGCTGTTTTTT
CDR3: CASSPRLTGELFF

size: NA
J: TRBJ2-3
V: TRBV2
D: NA
length: 15
DNA: TGTGCCAGCAGTGAAGTTTGGGGCCACACAGATACGCAGTATTTT
CDR3: CASSEVWGHTDTQYF

size: once
J: TRBJ2-5
V: TRBV27
D: NA
length: 13
DNA: TGTGCCAGCAGTTCGAGGGTAAGAGAGACCCAGTACTTC
CDR3: CASSSRVRETQYF

size: NA
J: TRBJ2-3
V: TRBV5-1
D: TRBD1
length: 16
DNA: TGCGCCAGCAGCTTGCGACAGGGGGCGTCTGGAGATACGCAGTATTTT
CDR3: CASSLRQGASGDTQYF

size: NA
J: TRBJ1-2
V: TRBV5-6
D: NA
length: 14
DNA: TGTGCCAGCAGCCCCCTTGACAGTAACTATGGCTACACCTTC
CDR3: CASSPLDSNYGYTF

size: NA
J: TRBJ2-1
V: TRBV10-1
D: TRBD2
length: 16
DNA: TGCGCCAGCAGTGAGTCCTACGGCGGGGGGGCCCATGAGCAGTTCTTC
CDR3: CASSESYGGGAHEQFF

size: NA
J: TRBJ2-4
V: TRBV7-2
D: NA
length: 14
DNA: TGTGCCAGCAGCTTAGGGACGACAGGTTACATTCAGTACTTC
CDR3: CASSLGTTGYIQYF

size: NA
J: TRBJ2-1
V: TRBV30
D: NA
length: 11
DNA: TGTGCCTGGTCCGGTGGCAATGAGCAGTTCTTC
CDR3: CAWSGGNEQFF

size: NA
J: TRBJ1-4
V: TRBV29-1
D: TRBD1
length: 15
DNA: TGCAGCGTCGCACTGGACAGGGAAGGAGGCGAAAAACTGTTTTTT
CDR3: CSVALDREGGEKLFF

size: NA
J: TRBJ2-5
V: TRBV4-3
D: NA
length: 17
DNA: TGCGCCAGCAGCCAAGAGTACATGAGAGCGGGTCAGGAGACCCAGTACTTC
CDR3: CASSQEYMRAGQETQYF

size: NA
J: TRBJ2-2
V: TRBV5-1
D: NA
length: 13
DNA: TGCGCCAGCAGCCCCTGGACAGTCGGGGAGCTGTTTTTT
CDR3: CASSPWTVGELFF

size: NA
J: TRBJ1-1
V: TRBV11-2
D: TRBD1
length: 17
DNA: TGTGCCAGCAGCTTTACGTCCGCCGGACAGGGGGTTCCTGAAGCTTTCTTT
CDR3: CASSFTSAGQGVPEAFF

size: NA
J: TRBJ1-6
V: TRBV6-2/TRBV6-3
D: NA
length: 13
DNA: TGTGCCAGCAGTTACCCAGCAGGTTCACCCCTCCACTTT
CDR3: CASSYPAGSPLHF

size: NA
J: TRBJ1-6
V: TRBV19
D: NA
length: 15
DNA: TGTGCCAGTAGTCCCGGACAGAACATTAATTCACCCCTCCACTTT
CDR3: CASSPGQNINSPLHF

size: NA
J: TRBJ1-1
V: TRBV7-2
D: NA
length: 14
DNA: TGTGCCAGCAGCTTACGGAGAGGGAACACTGAAGCTTTCTTT
CDR3: CASSLRRGNTEAFF

size: NA
J: TRBJ2-1
V: TRBV7-2
D: NA
length: 13
DNA: TGTGCCAGCACCATTAGAGGCCGGACTTCGCAGTTCTTC
CDR3: CASTIRGRTSQFF

size: NA
J: TRBJ2-2
V: TRBV18
D: TRBD1
length: 16
DNA: TGTGCCAGCTCACCAACCGGGACAGGGGACACCGGGGAGCTGTTTTTT
CDR3: CASSPTGTGDTGELFF

size: NA
J: TRBJ2-3
V: TRBV7-6
D: NA
length: 17
DNA: TGTGCCAGCAGCTTAGCGATTATGGGGGCTGGCACAGATACGCAGTATTTT
CDR3: CASSLAIMGAGTDTQYF

size: NA
J: TRBJ1-2
V: TRBV5-5
D: NA
length: 15
DNA: TGTGCCAGCAGCTTGGCGGACATTTCTAACTATGGCTACACCTTC
CDR3: CASSLADISNYGYTF

size: NA
J: TRBJ1-1
V: TRBV5-1
D: TRBD1
length: 14
DNA: TGCGCCAGCAGCTTGGAGGGAGGACAGGATGAAGCTTTCTTT
CDR3: CASSLEGGQDEAFF

size: NA
J: TRBJ1-2
V: TRBV7-6
D: NA
length: 15
DNA: TGTGCCAGCAGCTTAGCGCGGGACGGGAACTATGGCTACACCTTC
CDR3: CASSLARDGNYGYTF

size: NA
J: TRBJ2-7
V: TRBV6-2/TRBV6-3
D: TRBD1
length: 15
DNA: TGTGCCAGCAGTTACTCGCCCAGGGGGCTTTTCGAGCAGTACTTC
CDR3: CASSYSPRGLFEQYF

size: NA
J: TRBJ1-1
V: TRBV4-3
D: NA
length: 15
DNA: TGCGCCAGCAGCCAAGTTCAGGGCGGGAACACTGAAGCTTTCTTT
CDR3: CASSQVQGGNTEAFF

size: NA
J: TRBJ2-4
V: TRBV18
D: TRBD1
length: 16
DNA: TGTGCCAGCTCACCAACGTGGGACAGGGGCCCGACTAGCGTATACTTC
CDR3: CASSPTWDRGPTSVYF

size: NA
J: TRBJ2-1
V: TRBV6-2/TRBV6-3
D: NA
length: 13
DNA: TGTGCCAGCAGTTACCCACAGAGCCGGGAGCAGTTCTTC
CDR3: CASSYPQSREQFF

size: once
J: TRBJ1-2
V: TRBV9
D: TRBD1
length: 16
DNA: TGTGCCAGCAGCGTAGCTAGGACAGGGTCTAACTATGGCTACACCTTC
CDR3: CASSVARTGSNYGYTF

size: NA
J: TRBJ2-7
V: TRBV6-5
D: TRBD2
length: 15
DNA: TGTGCCAGCAGCCAAAGCGGGGGGCGCACCTACGAGCAGTACTTC
CDR3: CASSQSGGRTYEQYF

size: NA
J: TRBJ2-3
V: TRBV7-6
D: NA
length: 12
DNA: TGTGCCAGCAGCCTTTACTCAGATACGCAGTATTTT
CDR3: CASSLYSDTQYF

size: NA
J: TRBJ1-5
V: TRBV15
D: TRBD1
length: 15
DNA: TGTGCCACCACACAAGAGTCAGGGGGGAATCAGCCCCAGCATTTT
CDR3: CATTQESGGNQPQHF

size: NA
J: TRBJ2-2
V: TRBV18
D: TRBD1
length: 16
DNA: TGTGCCAGCTCACCGACTTTGGGACAGGAGACCGGGGAGCTGTTTTTT
CDR3: CASSPTLGQETGELFF

size: NA
J: TRBJ1-2
V: TRBV20-1
D: NA
length: 13
DNA: TGCAGTGCTAGTCACCCGGGTTTAAAAGGCTACACCTTC
CDR3: CSASHPGLKGYTF

size: NA
J: TRBJ2-7
V: TRBV7-2
D: TRBD2
length: 18
DNA: TGTGCCAGCAGCTCGGGGGGGCTAGCGGGGCGCCTCTCCTACGAGCAGTACTTC
CDR3: CASSSGGLAGRLSYEQYF

size: NA
J: TRBJ1-1
V: TRBV2
D: TRBD1
length: 18
DNA: TGTGCCAGCAGTGAACTTGGGGACAGGGGGCCTATGAACACTGAAGCTTTCTTT
CDR3: CASSELGDRGPMNTEAFF

size: NA
J: TRBJ2-7
V: TRBV5-1
D: NA
length: 13
DNA: TGCGCCAGCAGCTTGGTCGGGGGTGGGGAGCAGTACTTC
CDR3: CASSLVGGGEQYF

size: NA
J: TRBJ1-6
V: TRBV2
D: TRBD1
length: 13
DNA: TGTGCCAGCAGAGAGGGGGCGAATTCACCCCTCCACTTT
CDR3: CASREGANSPLHF

size: NA
J: TRBJ1-5
V: TRBV28
D: TRBD1
length: 17
DNA: TGTGCCAGCAGTTCCCATTGGGGGGACAGAGCCAATCAGCCCCAGCATTTT
CDR3: CASSSHWGDRANQPQHF

size: NA
J: TRBJ1-1
V: TRBV2
D: NA
length: 15
DNA: TGTGCCAGCGCAATCGCCTTAAGGAGGTCCACTGAAGCTTTCTTT
CDR3: CASAIALRRSTEAFF

size: NA
J: TRBJ1-6
V: TRBV7-2
D: NA
length: 13
DNA: TGTGCCAGCAGCGACAGCTATAATTCACCCCTCCACTTT
CDR3: CASSDSYNSPLHF

size: once
J: TRBJ2-3
V: TRBV2
D: NA
length: 19
DNA: TGTGCCAGCAGTGAATACATTTTTTTTCGGACAGAAAGCACAGATACGCAGTATTTT
CDR3: CASSEYIFFRTESTDTQYF

size: NA
J: TRBJ1-4
V: TRBV7-2
D: TRBD1
length: 17
DNA: TGTGCCAGCAGACAACCACGGGACAGAACAACTAATGAAAAACTGTTTTTT
CDR3: CASRQPRDRTTNEKLFF

size: few
J: TRBJ2-3
V: TRBV3-1/TRBV3-2
D: TRBD2
length: 15
DNA: TGTGCCAGCAGCCCGAGAGCGGGGGGCACAGATACGCAGTATTTT
CDR3: CASSPRAGGTDTQYF

size: NA
J: TRBJ2-5
V: TRBV7-3
D: TRBD2
length: 16
DNA: TGTGCCAGCAGCCCCGATGCTAGCGGGGGCGGGGAGACCCAGTACTTC
CDR3: CASSPDASGGGETQYF

size: NA
J: TRBJ1-5
V: TRBV12-3/TRBV12-4
D: NA
length: 13
DNA: TGTGCCAGCAGTCCGCGCGGGAATCAGCCCCAGCATTTT
CDR3: CASSPRGNQPQHF